This TCR beta chain derives from a study of cytomegalovirus exposure and HLA in healthy donors. Study outcomes and limitations: A later analysis showed that HLA-associated TCR beta chains had undergone more clonal expansion than equally common others.

A multiplex PCR was run with 60 Vbeta primers and 13 Jbeta primers. Sequencing used immunoSEQ multiplex PCR; TCRdb keeps in-frame clones, though not all of them. The table has about 82,000 clones, roughly 72% seen once; the top ten hold roughly 6.2%. CDR3 length equals 16 residues. V gave up 4 bases and J gave up 0 bases; unmatched junction bases: 7. Germline CDR1 reads SQVTM; CDR2 reads ANQGSEA. Note on this clone: The target antigen is unknown.

The TCR was taken from a woman aged 50 to 65 in good health and CMV-seropositive. The sequenced material came from PBMCs. This sequence joins TRBV29-1 and TRBJ2-3, with 10 nucleotides matching TRBD2. The CDR3 loop is CSVVLAGGSSTDTQYF. CDR3 nucleotide sequence: TGCAGCGTTGTATTAGCGGGAGGTTCTAGCACAGATACGCAGTATTTT.